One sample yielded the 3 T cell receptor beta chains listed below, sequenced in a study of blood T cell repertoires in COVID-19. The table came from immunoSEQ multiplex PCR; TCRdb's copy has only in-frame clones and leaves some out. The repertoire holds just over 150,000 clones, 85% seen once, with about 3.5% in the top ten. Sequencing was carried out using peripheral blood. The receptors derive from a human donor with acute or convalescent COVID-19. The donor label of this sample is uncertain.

CDR3 bases: TGTGCCAGCAGCTCGGGACAGCCCAATCAGCCCCAGCATTTT. Its translation: CASSSGQPNQPQHF. This chain joins TRBV11-1 and TRBJ1-5; TRBD1 aligns across 7 bases. This CDR3 spans 14 amino acids. The V gene's germline CDR1 is SGHAT and CDR2 FQDESV (reference sequence). V trimming: 4 bases; J trimming: 3 bases; junction bases outside the gene matches: 3.

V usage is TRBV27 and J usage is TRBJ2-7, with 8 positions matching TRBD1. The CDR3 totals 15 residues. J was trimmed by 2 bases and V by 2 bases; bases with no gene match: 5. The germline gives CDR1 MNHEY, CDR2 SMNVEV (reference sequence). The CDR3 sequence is CASSLGPTGAYEQYF. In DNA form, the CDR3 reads TGTGCCAGCAGTTTAGGTCCGACAGGGGCCTACGAGCAGTACTTC.

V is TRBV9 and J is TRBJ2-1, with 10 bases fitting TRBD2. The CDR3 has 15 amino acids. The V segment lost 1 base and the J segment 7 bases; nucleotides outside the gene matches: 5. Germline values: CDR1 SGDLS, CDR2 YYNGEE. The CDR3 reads CASSVYSGGRNEQFF. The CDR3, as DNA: TGTGCCAGCAGCGTATATAGCGGGGGGAGGAATGAGCAGTTCTTC.